This is a list of T cell receptor beta chains from one sample in a study of technical replicates of blood from four donors. Generated by immunoSEQ multiplex PCR, the TCRdb table keeps only in-frame clones and is missing some. The sample holds 50,000 or so clones; 80% to 95% are singletons and the top ten take 3.9%. Source material: PBMCs. The receptors derive from a human donor in good health. Some clones in this sample may be carry-over from other donors' samples. CDR3s include the opening cysteine and the closing phenylalanine or tryptophan. The order of the fields is J gene, clone size, V gene, D gene, CDR3 DNA, CDR3 protein. A D gene is named only where the DNA matches it firmly. The listing skips clone size in some rows; elsewhere it reads once, few, many or a size class.

TRBJ2-2 . TRBV11-3 TRBD1 TGTGCCAGCAGCTCTACGGGACAGGGAATGGGGGAGCTGTTTTTT CASSSTGQGMGELFF
TRBJ2-7 . TRBV18 . TGTGCCAGCTCACCATTGGTTAGCGAATCCTACGAGCAGTACTTC CASSPLVSESYEQYF
TRBJ2-5 . TRBV2 . TGTGCCAGCAGTCTCAACCCTCCGGACAGAATAGCCCAAGAGACCCAGTACTTC CASSLNPPDRIAQETQYF
TRBJ2-7 . TRBV6-6 . TGTGCCAGCAGTTACGTCCGCTACTCCTACGAGCAGTACTTC CASSYVRYSYEQYF
TRBJ1-2 . TRBV7-9 TRBD1 TGTGCCAGCAGCGATTCAACCGGGACAGGGCACTATGGCTACACCTTC CASSDSTGTGHYGYTF
TRBJ2-2 . TRBV5-6 . TGTGCCAGCAGCTTGGGAGCGGGGGAGCTGTTTTTT CASSLGAGELFF
TRBJ1-2 once TRBV7-9 . TGTGCCAGCAGCCCCGCCCCCAGGGGCTACACCTTC CASSPAPRGYTF
TRBJ2-6 once TRBV4-3 . TGCGCCAGCAGCCAAGAGGCCCACTCTGGGGCCAACGTCCTGACTTTC CASSQEAHSGANVLTF
TRBJ1-5 . TRBV27 . TGTGCCAGCAGTTTGGATCGACAGGACGGCAATCAGCCCCAGCATTTT CASSLDRQDGNQPQHF
TRBJ1-1 once TRBV10-3 . TGTGCCGCCCAGGAAGCAGGGAAGGGTGAAGCTTTCTTT CAAQEAGKGEAFF
TRBJ2-3 . TRBV4-1 TRBD2 TGCGCCAGCGGACTAGCGGGAGATACGCAGTATTTT CASGLAGDTQYF
TRBJ2-1 . TRBV30 . TGTGCCTGGAGGGTCCTAGTGGATCTCAATGAGCAGTTCTTC CAWRVLVDLNEQFF
TRBJ1-5 few TRBV29-1 . TGCAGCGTTGGGGGGGATGGCAATCAGCCCCAGCATTTT CSVGGDGNQPQHF
TRBJ2-2 . TRBV7-3 TRBD2 TGTGCCAGCAGCTTAGTTCCTAGCGGGAGAAACACCGGGGAGCTGTTTTTT CASSLVPSGRNTGELFF
TRBJ1-2 . TRBV4-3 . TGCGCCAGCAGCCAAGATCATTCCCCTAACTATGGCTACACCTTC CASSQDHSPNYGYTF
TRBJ2-7 . TRBV6-5 . TGTGCCAGCAGTTACTCGACATCGGGGGAGCAGTACTTC CASSYSTSGEQYF
TRBJ2-7 . TRBV2 TRBD1 TGTGCCAGCAGTGCAACAGGGGACGAGCAGTACTTC CASSATGDEQYF
TRBJ2-2 once TRBV29-1 . TGCAGCGTTCCCGGTGCCGGCGGGGAGCTGTTTTTT CSVPGAGGELFF
TRBJ2-5 . TRBV30 TRBD2 TGTGCCTGGAGGGGAGGGACTAGCGGGAGAGGCATCCAAGAGACCCAGTACTTC CAWRGGTSGRGIQETQYF
TRBJ2-7 once TRBV27 . TGTGCCAGCAGTTTAAGAGCGGGCCTCTCCTACGAGCAGTACTTC CASSLRAGLSYEQYF
TRBJ1-1 . TRBV7-9 . TGTGCCAGCAGCTTAACAGGGTTCGGTGAAGCTTTCTTT CASSLTGFGEAFF
TRBJ2-7 . TRBV6-6 TRBD2 TGTGCCAGCAGTTACTGGCGGGAGTCCCACGAGCAGTACTTC CASSYWRESHEQYF
TRBJ2-1 . TRBV5-1 TRBD2 TGCGCCAGCACCAGGGCCGGGGGGGAGTACTCTGAGCAGTTCTTC CASTRAGGEYSEQFF
TRBJ2-3 . TRBV13 . TGTGCCAGCAGCCCCCGCCCGCGGAAGGTAGGGGGCACAGATACGCAGTATTTT CASSPRPRKVGGTDTQYF
TRBJ2-7 once TRBV14 TRBD1 TGTGCCAGCAGCCAAGAAGGGACAGGCCGTTTGCACGAGCAGTACTTC CASSQEGTGRLHEQYF
TRBJ2-5 . TRBV6-5 TRBD2 TGTGCCAGCAGCCGGCCGGGAGGCCAACAAGAGACCCAGTACTTC CASSRPGGQQETQYF
TRBJ1-2 . TRBV7-9 . TGTGCCAGCAGCTTAGCGGACAGCCCTAACTATGGCTACACCTTC CASSLADSPNYGYTF
TRBJ2-7 once TRBV7-9 . TGTGCCAGCAGCTTAGGCAGGGGACCCGAGCAGTACTTC CASSLGRGPEQYF
TRBJ1-3 . TRBV7-6 . TGTGCCAGCAGCTTACAGGGGCGCTCTGGAAACACCATATATTTT CASSLQGRSGNTIYF
TRBJ2-3 once TRBV11-1 . TGTGCCAGCAGCCCCTGGGGGGGCCCCAAGGATACGCAGTATTTT CASSPWGGPKDTQYF
TRBJ2-7 . TRBV27 TRBD1 TGTGCCAGCAATCCCCTTGGACAGGGATCCTACGAGCAGTACTTC CASNPLGQGSYEQYF
TRBJ2-7 . TRBV7-9 . TGTGCCAGCAGGCCCACAGGGTCCTACGAGCAGTACTTC CASRPTGSYEQYF
TRBJ2-7 . TRBV7-9 TRBD1 TGTGCCAGCAGCCTCGGGACAGCTTACGAGCAGTACTTC CASSLGTAYEQYF
TRBJ1-6 . TRBV11-3 TRBD1 TGTGCCAGCAGGCCGACAGGGGGCAACTCCTATAATTCACCCCTCCACTTT CASRPTGGNSYNSPLHF
TRBJ1-2 . TRBV4-3 . TGCGCCAGCAGCCTGACAGCTAACTATGGCTACACCTTC CASSLTANYGYTF
TRBJ2-1 . TRBV2 TRBD2 TGTGCCAGCAGAAAGACTAGCGGGGGGGCCGTTGAGCAGTTCTTC CASRKTSGGAVEQFF